This entry lists 28 T cell receptor beta chains sequenced from one sample in a study of blood T cell repertoires in COVID-19 (dated by TCRdb to the early 2020s). Library construction relied on the immunoSEQ multiplex PCR assay. Here the immuneACCESS table is served through TCRdb, limited to in-frame sequences with V and J called. Missing clones are a known gap in these copies; in checked studies unresolved V genes cover under half, and the rest lacks a known reason. Recorded for this sample are over 200,000 clones; approximately 86% of them occurred a single time. The leading ten clones occupy 0.72% of the sample. The sample consisted of peripheral blood. All receptors come from a man between 40 and 49 years old with acute or convalescent COVID-19.

V and J are TRBV18 and TRBJ2-7; a possible D gene is TRBD2 (6 bases). V lost 2 bases to trimming and J lost 3 bases, with 20 bases between them. This CDR3 region has 17 residues. Germline loops: CDR1 KGHSH, CDR2 LQKENI. CDR3 in DNA: TGTGCCAGCTCACCAATGGAGGGCCCAAATACCTTCTACGAGCAGTACTTC. Its protein product is CASSPMEGPNTFYEQYF.

The chain links TRBV6-5 to TRBJ2-7, with TRBD2 matching over 7 bases. The CDR3 totals 14 residues. V shed 8 bases and J 3 bases; nucleotides not matched to a gene: 10. Germline V lookup: CDR1 MNHEY, CDR2 SVGAGI. The CDR3 sequence: CASDVGTISYEQYF. The CDR3 bases are TGTGCCAGCGATGTCGGGACTATCAGCTACGAGCAGTACTTC.

This chain connects TRBV11-3 to TRBJ2-5, with 8 bases identical to TRBD2. CDR1 is SGHNT and CDR2 is YENEEA in the germline V gene. The CDR3 sequence is 15 residues long. The V and J ends lost 5 bases and 1 base, in that order; junction bases with no gene match: 6. Here the CDR3 DNA reads TGTGCCAGCAGCCCCGGGGGGGGCCCCCAAGAGACCCAGTACTTC. Translation: CASSPGGGPQETQYF.

V and J are TRBV12-3 or TRBV12-4 and TRBJ1-4; D perhaps matches TRBD1 (5 bases). V was trimmed by 6 bases and J by 8 bases, leaving 10 bases between them. The CDR3 is 12 amino acids. Written as DNA, the CDR3 is TGTGCCAGCAGGCGACAGCAGGAAAAACTGTTTTTT. Translating it yields CASRRQQEKLFF.

The chain combines TRBV7-3 with TRBJ2-1; D gene ambiguous. The CDR3 is made up of 13 amino acids. Trimming took 5 bases from V and 0 from J, leaving 5 bases between them. Per the germline V gene, CDR1 is SGHTA and CDR2 is FQGTGA. Written as DNA, the CDR3 is TGTGCCAGCAGCCTATTCTCCTACAATGAGCAGTTCTTC. This sequence encodes CASSLFSYNEQFF.

CDR3: CASSLRQGRGYTF. As DNA, the CDR3 is TGTGCCAGCAGTTTGAGGCAGGGCCGTGGCTACACCTTC. V is TRBV12-3 or TRBV12-4 and J is TRBJ1-2, with D perhaps TRBD1 (5 bases). V gave up 3 bases and J gave up 7 bases, with 12 bases separating them. This CDR3 is 13 amino acids long.

The chain links TRBV25-1 to TRBJ2-7; D might be TRBD1 (5 bases). From germline, CDR1 is MGHDK and CDR2 SYGVNS. The V end was cut by 4 bases, the J end by 10 bases, with 23 bases between. There are 15 residues in the CDR3. For the CDR3, the DNA is TGTGCCAGCAGTGCCTCGATAACACAGGTGCCCTTTCAGTACTTC. Residues: CASSASITQVPFQYF.

This rearrangement joins TRBV19 to TRBJ2-5; D may be TRBD1 (5 bases). V was trimmed by 4 bases and J by 2 bases, leaving 11 bases between them. The CDR3 contains 14 residues. Germline V gene sequence: CDR1 LNHDA, CDR2 SQIVND (reference sequence). The CDR3 coding sequence is TGTGCCAGTAGTAAAGGGGCCCTACAAGAGACCCAGTACTTC. Translated: CASSKGALQETQYF.

This chain links TRBV30 with TRBJ1-2; D uncertain. The V gene's germline CDR1 is GTSNPN and CDR2 SVGIG (reference sequence). There are 12 residues in the CDR3. The ends were cut back, 0 bases at V and 8 bases at J, with 10 bases in the middle. The CDR3 region is CAWSVVAGGYTF. CDR3 DNA: TGTGCCTGGAGTGTAGTGGCGGGGGGCTACACCTTC. The complete variable domain, with remaining parts taken from reference TRBV30 and TRBJ1-2, reads SQTIHQWPATLVQPVGSPLSLECTVEGTSNPNLYWYRQAAGRGLQLLFYSVGIGQISSEVPQNLSASRPQDRQFILSSKKLLLSDSGFYLCAWSVVAGGYTFGSGTRLTVV.

The V and J genes are TRBV14 and TRBJ2-3; TRBD2 matches 10 bases. The germline CDR1 and CDR2 sequences are SGHDN and FVKESK. Unmatched junction bases numbered 12, after V lost 1 base and J lost 2 bases. This CDR3 region has 19 residues. The DNA for the CDR3 is TGTGCCAGCAGCCAAGGAAGAACTAGCGGGGAGCCATACACAGATACGCAGTATTTT. It is translated as CASSQGRTSGEPYTDTQYF.

Details on this clone: Other nucleotide sequences from this sample produce the same CDR3. The chain combines TRBV5-1 with TRBJ2-3; weak D call: TRBD2 (6 bases). Deletions cut 7 bases from V and 2 bases from J, with 11 bases between. The CDR3 spans 13 residues. Germline assignment: CDR1 SGHRS and CDR2 YFSETQ. The CDR3, as DNA: TGCGCCAGCGCCCCGGGGGACACAGATACGCAGTATTTT. Its translation is CASAPGDTDTQYF.

The CDR3 loop is CASSFNLAGGIGGTQYF. For the CDR3, the DNA is TGCGCCAGCAGCTTTAACTTAGCGGGGGGCATTGGTGGTACGCAGTATTTT. The chain carries TRBV5-1 and TRBJ2-3; 10 bases match TRBD2. Looked up from germline, CDR1 is SGHRS and CDR2 is YFSETQ. The CDR3 is 17 residues long. The V gene end was trimmed by 2 bases and the J gene end by 8 bases; junction bases not matched to a gene: 14.

This rearrangement joins TRBV11-2 to TRBJ2-7, with D uncertain. The V gene lost 2 bases and the J gene lost 2 bases, with 7 bases spanning the gap. The CDR3 is made up of 13 amino acids. Germline loops: CDR1 SGHAT, CDR2 FQNNGV. The CDR3 region is CASSLLQAYEQYF. Written as DNA, the CDR3 is TGTGCCAGCAGCTTATTACAAGCCTACGAGCAGTACTTC.

This clone occurred once. V usage is TRBV5-1 and J usage is TRBJ2-7, with D unclear. CDR3 length equals 14 residues. Trimming took off 0 bases at V and 3 bases at J, with 10 bases between the two ends. Germline CDR1 reads SGHRS; CDR2 reads YFSETQ. CDR3 region: CASSLVVDIYEQYF. CDR3 bases: TGCGCCAGCAGCTTGGTTGTAGATATCTACGAGCAGTACTTC.

On this clone itself: The sample contains more than one DNA sequence encoding this CDR3. This chain joins TRBV9 and TRBJ2-7, with D unresolved. Trimming removed 0 bases from V and 1 base from J, with 5 bases in between. From germline, CDR1 is SGDLS and CDR2 YYNGEE. The CDR3 loop spans 13 amino acids. CDR3 DNA sequence: TGTGCCAGCAGCGTAGACTCGTCCTACGAGCAGTACTTC. Translation gives CASSVDSSYEQYF.

The chain is built from TRBV11-2 and TRBJ2-5; D remains ambiguous. This CDR3 has 15 amino acids. Germline lookup yields CDR1 SGHAT and CDR2 FQNNGV. The ends were cut back, 2 bases at V and 4 bases at J, with 14 bases in the middle. The DNA for the CDR3 is TGTGCCAGCAGCTTATCCACTTTCCGCGGAGAGACCCAGTACTTC. Protein: CASSLSTFRGETQYF.

This rearrangement joins TRBV14 to TRBJ1-2; weak D call: TRBD1 (5 bases). The CDR3 has 15 amino acids. Looked up from germline, CDR1 is SGHDN and CDR2 is FVKESK. Trimming removed 0 bases at V and 4 bases at J, with 12 bases between. CDR3 nucleotide sequence: TGTGCCAGCAGCCAAGATCATGGACATCCCTATGGCTACACCTTC. Amino acids: CASSQDHGHPYGYTF.

The CDR3 nucleotides are TGTGCCAGCAGTGAAAGGGGGCTCACTGAAGCTTTCTTT. Residues: CASSERGLTEAFF. The rearrangement joins TRBV6-1 to TRBJ1-1, with TRBD1 matching 7 bases. Trimming at V came to 2 bases and at J to 4 bases, leaving 1 base not matched to a gene. The CDR3 runs to 13 residues. The germline CDR1 and CDR2 sequences are MNHNS and SASEGT.

The chain employs TRBV4-1 and TRBJ1-2, with D unclear. There are 16 residues in the CDR3. CDR1 is MGHRA and CDR2 is YSYEKL in the germline V gene. Trimming removed 0 bases from V and 7 bases from J, with 18 bases in between. This chain's CDR3 is CASSQDNLGPRGGYTF. In DNA, the CDR3 is TGCGCCAGCAGCCAAGATAACCTAGGGCCCCGGGGTGGCTACACCTTC.

This chain uses TRBV14 with TRBJ2-7; 10 positions match TRBD2. Germline assignment: CDR1 SGHDN and CDR2 FVKESK. This CDR3 is built from 19 residues. The ends lost 3 bases at V and 4 bases at J; junction bases unmatched: 18. The CDR3 region is CASSHSLPGKREGLYEQYF. The CDR3 DNA reads TGTGCCAGCAGCCATTCCTTGCCCGGAAAGCGGGAGGGCCTGTACGAGCAGTACTTC. Full variable domain (missing parts from reference TRBV14 and TRBJ2-7): EAGVTQFPSHSVIEKGQTVTLRCDPISGHDNLYWYRRVMGKEIKFLLHFVKESKQDESGMPNNRFLAERTGGTYSTLKVQPAELEDSGVYFCASSHSLPGKREGLYEQYFGPGTRLTVT.

This chain uses TRBV2 with TRBJ2-2, with TRBD2 matching over 11 bases. J was trimmed by 5 bases and V by 4 bases; bases with no gene match: 6. CDR3 length: 16 residues. Germline V gene sequence: CDR1 SNHLY, CDR2 FYNNEI. The CDR3 sequence is CASSGGLAAITGELFF. For the CDR3, the DNA is TGTGCCAGCAGTGGGGGACTAGCGGCGATTACCGGGGAGCTGTTTTTT.

The V gene is TRBV4-1, the J gene TRBJ2-2; TRBD2 matches at 15 bases. The CDR3 is 17 amino acids. The V gene end was trimmed by 4 bases and the J gene end by 5 bases; junction bases not matched to a gene: 5. Germline-derived CDR1 and CDR2 are MGHRA and YSYEKL. The CDR3 region has the DNA TGCGCCAGCAGCCCAAGGACTAGCGGGAGGGGTACCGGGGAGCTGTTTTTT. The encoded protein is CASSPRTSGRGTGELFF.

This chain connects TRBV5-1 to TRBJ2-3, with D possibly being TRBD1 (8 bases). The CDR3 is made up of 19 amino acids. Germline V lookup: CDR1 SGHRS, CDR2 YFSETQ. V was pared by 4 bases and J by 1 base, with 25 bases between. The CDR3 region is CASSPPGGRGREGTDTQYF. The CDR3 bases are TGCGCCAGCAGCCCCCCGGGAGGCAGGGGGCGCGAAGGCACAGATACGCAGTATTTT.

The genes are TRBV3-1 (or the pseudogene TRBV3-2) and TRBJ2-3; 8 nucleotides agree with TRBD2. CDR1 and CDR2 (germline): LGHDT, YNNKEL (reference sequence). The V and J ends lost 8 bases and 4 bases, in that order; junction bases with no gene match: 11. CDR3 length equals 15 residues. As DNA, the CDR3 is TGTGCCAGCCAGAGCACGGGGGGGCACGCAGATACGCAGTATTTT. Amino acids: CASQSTGGHADTQYF.

This clone was found once. The CDR3 spells CAWSRDNTYEQYF. The CDR3 DNA is TGTGCCTGGAGTCGTGACAACACCTACGAGCAGTACTTC. The genes are TRBV30 and TRBJ2-7; D uncertain. This CDR3 spans 13 amino acids. CDR1 GTSNPN and CDR2 SVGIG come from the germline V gene (reference sequence). V lost 2 bases and J 2 bases, leaving 10 bases between the germline ends.

The J gene is TRBJ1-5, the V gene TRBV7-9; D is perhaps TRBD1 (6 bases). V lost 1 base to trimming and J lost 5 bases, with 9 bases between them. The CDR3 is made up of 14 amino acids. Germline CDR1 and CDR2: SEHNR and FQNEAQ (reference sequence). CDR3 nucleotide sequence: TGTGCCAGCAGCTTAGGGGCAGGGGATCAGCCCCAGCATTTT. Translating it yields CASSLGAGDQPQHF. The entire variable domain, with the rest obtained from reference TRBV7-9 and TRBJ1-5, is as follows: DTGVSQNPRHKITKRGQNVTFRCDPISEHNRLYWYRQTLGQGPEFLTYFQNEAQLEKSRLLSDRFSAERPKGSFSTLEIQRTEQGDSAMYLCASSLGAGDQPQHFGDGTRLSIL.

The V gene is TRBV3-1 (or the pseudogene TRBV3-2), the J gene TRBJ1-5; maybe TRBD1 (6 bases). The CDR3 has 15 residues. Germline V gene lookup returns CDR1 LGHDT and CDR2 YNNKEL (reference sequence). The V and J ends lost 1 base and 5 bases respectively, with 12 bases between them. The CDR3 DNA reads TGTGCCAGCAGCCAAGGATTAGGGGGAGATCAGCCCCAGCATTTT. It codes for CASSQGLGGDQPQHF.

The chain joins TRBV6-6 to TRBJ1-3; D possibly corresponds to TRBD1 (5 bases). V gave up 0 bases and J gave up 4 bases, with 10 bases separating them. CDR3 size: 15 residues. Per the germline V gene, CDR1 is MNHNY and CDR2 is SVGAGI (reference sequence). The CDR3: CASSYSTTGGNTIYF. The CDR3 DNA reads TGTGCCAGCAGTTACTCGACCACAGGCGGAAACACCATATATTTT.